The TCR beta chain under discussion was sequenced for a study of T cells after yellow fever vaccination. The CDR3 is made up of 14 amino acids. V lost 1 base, J lost 7 bases, and 3 bases stayed unmatched. Looked up from germline, CDR1 is SEHNR and CDR2 is FQNEAQ (reference sequence). Making TCR cDNA involved 5'RACE template switching, which added UMIs and a universal primer site. Using its own MiXCR run on the 5' RACE reads, TCRdb lists one record per CDR3 protein. The repertoire holds about 320,000 distinct CDR3 sequences, around 4.5% seen once, with roughly a fifth in the top ten. The table lists this clonotype with many counts.

The specimen was PBMCs, collected 15 days after the yellow fever booster vaccination. The rearrangement joins TRBV7-9 to TRBJ2-4; 8 positions agree with TRBD1. The clonotype was recovered from a young man who received the YFV17D yellow fever vaccine. CDR3 protein: CASSLGQGRNIQYF. The CDR3 DNA sequence: TGTGCCAGCAGCTTAGGACAGGGGAGGAACATTCAGTACTTC.